A single sample gave rise to the 12 T cell receptor beta chains below, sequenced in a study of blood T cell repertoires in COVID-19. Method: immunoSEQ multiplex PCR; TCRdb's copy keeps in-frame clones and lacks some. Of under 500,000 clones listed, around 89% are singletons. The sequencing sample was made of peripheral blood. The source is a woman in her thirties with acute or convalescent COVID-19.

The genes are TRBV2 and TRBJ1-6, with 8 positions matching TRBD1. Trimming took 7 bases from V and 8 from J; bases not matched to a gene: 4. The CDR3 is 13 residues long. Germline CDR1 is SNHLY and CDR2 is FYNNEI. CDR3: CASIGTGDSPLHF. The CDR3 coding sequence is TGTGCCAGCATAGGGACAGGCGATTCACCCCTCCACTTT.

The chain recombines TRBV5-1 with TRBJ2-7, with TRBD1 as a possible D gene (6 bases). Germline assignment: CDR1 SGHRS and CDR2 YFSETQ. Trimming took 0 bases from V and 2 from J, leaving 9 bases between them. The length of the CDR3 is 14 residues. CDR3 sequence: CASSLGTETYEQYF. In nucleotides, the CDR3 is TGCGCCAGCAGCTTGGGGACAGAGACCTACGAGCAGTACTTC.

V gene TRBV7-9 combines with J gene TRBJ1-5; D uncertain. This CDR3 is 12 amino acids long. From germline, CDR1 is SEHNR and CDR2 FQNEAQ (reference sequence). V was trimmed by 5 bases and J by 5 bases, leaving 7 bases between them. The CDR3 reads CASSPPDQPQHF. As DNA, the CDR3 is TGTGCCAGCAGCCCCCCAGATCAGCCCCAGCATTTT.

This clone has just a few counts. The CDR3, as DNA: TGTGCCAGCTCACCTTCACAGAACACTGAAGCTTTCTTT. Protein sequence: CASSPSQNTEAFF. V usage is TRBV18 and J usage is TRBJ1-1; D call uncertain. Germline V gene sequence: CDR1 KGHSH, CDR2 LQKENI. The ends were cut back, 3 bases at V and 1 base at J, with 6 bases in the middle. This CDR3 spans 13 amino acids.

V is TRBV18 and J is TRBJ2-1; 7 bases fit TRBD1. Germline CDR1 reads KGHSH; CDR2 reads LQKENI. This CDR3 has 17 residues. Trimming at V came to 3 bases and at J to 10 bases, leaving 18 bases not matched to a gene. DNA for the CDR3: TGTGCCAGCTCACCGAGGGACAGACTGCTGGGGGATAGAGAGCAGTTCTTC. Protein sequence: CASSPRDRLLGDREQFF.

The chain carries TRBV6-5 and TRBJ1-5; D might be TRBD1 (6 bases). From germline, CDR1 is MNHEY and CDR2 SVGAGI. The CDR3 extends over 16 amino acids. V lost 0 bases to trimming and J lost 1 base, with 10 bases between them. The CDR3 DNA reads as TGTGCCAGCAGTTACTCTGCAGGGGTGAGCAATCAGCCCCAGCATTTT. As protein: CASSYSAGVSNQPQHF.

The genes are TRBV4-1 and TRBJ2-1; possibly TRBD1 for D (6 bases). V was trimmed by 4 bases and J by 7 bases, leaving 8 bases between them. This CDR3 has 12 amino acids. The germline V gene has CDR1 MGHRA and CDR2 YSYEKL. The CDR3 sequence is CASSPDRNEQFF. CDR3 DNA: TGCGCCAGCAGCCCAGACAGGAATGAGCAGTTCTTC.

CDR3 loop: CASSFSGTGAAGELFF. For the CDR3, the DNA is TGCGCCAGCAGCTTCTCCGGGACAGGGGCCGCCGGGGAGCTGTTTTTT. J is TRBJ2-2 and V is TRBV5-1; 10 positions match TRBD1. The germline V gene has CDR1 SGHRS and CDR2 YFSETQ. V lost 2 bases, J lost 6 bases, and 7 bases stayed unmatched. This CDR3 region has 16 residues.

The J gene is TRBJ1-2, the V gene TRBV2, with 8 nucleotides matching TRBD1. This CDR3 has 13 residues. The germline gives CDR1 SNHLY, CDR2 FYNNEI. Trimming removed 6 bases from V and 2 bases from J; junction bases left unmatched: 2. CDR3 nucleotides: TGTGCCAGCAGGGGGGACAGGAACTATGGCTACACCTTC. Translation gives CASRGDRNYGYTF.

V gene TRBV3-1 (or the pseudogene TRBV3-2) combines with J gene TRBJ2-7; possibly TRBD1 for D (6 bases). Germline V gene lookup returns CDR1 LGHDT and CDR2 YNNKEL (reference sequence). V was shortened by 2 bases and J by 2 bases, with 13 bases between the two germline ends. This CDR3 is built from 15 residues. The CDR3 loop reads CASSQPWGQAYEQYF. The CDR3, as DNA: TGTGCCAGCAGCCAACCATGGGGGCAGGCCTACGAGCAGTACTTC.

The J gene is TRBJ1-1, the V gene TRBV5-1; D not resolved. Trimming removed 0 bases from V and 4 bases from J, with 13 bases in between. Per the germline V gene, CDR1 is SGHRS and CDR2 is YFSETQ. The CDR3 is 15 amino acids. This CDR3 reads CASSLAGFGGTEAFF. The CDR3 coding sequence is TGCGCCAGCAGCTTGGCCGGTTTCGGTGGCACTGAAGCTTTCTTT. The full variable domain, rest sourced from reference TRBV5-1 and TRBJ1-1, is KAGVTQTPRYLIKTRGQQVTLSCSPISGHRSVSWYQQTPGQGLQFLFEYFSETQRNKGNFPGRFSGRQFSNSRSEMNVSTLELGDSALYLCASSLAGFGGTEAFFGQGTRLTVV.

The chain carries TRBV21-1 and TRBJ2-1; the table calls TRBD1, which could not be checked here. TRBV21-1 is deemed a pseudogene. The CDR3 runs 19 residues. The CDR3 spells CASSFPSCDRAFMKNEQFF. For the CDR3, the DNA is TGTGCCAGCAGCTTCCCTAGTTGTGACAGGGCCTTTATGAAGAATGAGCAGTTCTTC.